This T cell receptor (beta chain) was recorded in a study of blood T cell repertoires in COVID-19. Overall study context: Acute and convalescent COVID-19 specimens originated in the United States, Italy and Spain.

Profiled with immunoSEQ multiplex PCR; TCRdb holds only in-frame clones, not every one. The sample holds 55,000 to 75,000 clones; about 86% are singletons and the top ten take under 5%. Germline CDR1 and CDR2: SGHTA and FQGNSA. V lost 0 bases to trimming and J lost 8 bases, with 10 bases between them. The CDR3 sequence is 14 residues long. This clonotype originated in a man aged 45-65 years with acute or convalescent COVID-19. Sequencing was carried out using peripheral blood. The chain joins TRBV7-2 to TRBJ1-4; maybe TRBD1 (5 bases). CDR3: CASSLAQGGEKLFF. Written as DNA, the CDR3 is TGTGCCAGCAGCTTAGCTCAGGGTGGGGAAAAACTGTTTTTT. Complete variable domain (other parts from reference TRBV7-2 and TRBJ1-4): GAGVSQSPSNKVTEKGKDVELRCDPISGHTALYWYRQSLGQGLEFLIYFQGNSAPDKSGLPSDRFSAERTGGSVSTLTIQRTQQEDSAVYLCASSLAQGGEKLFFGSGTQLSVL.